This T cell receptor beta chain was recorded in a study of blood T cell repertoires in COVID-19. Study summary: The study drew acute and convalescent COVID-19 samples from the United States, Italy and Spain. T cells, B-cell-depleted T cells, or PBMCs provided the cDNA or gDNA that served as material.

This clone was seen just once. Source study methods: Counts of nucleated cells, estimated from reference gene primer amplification, were obtained. Measured with immunoSEQ multiplex PCR; TCRdb has only the in-frame clones, and not every one. The V and J calls and the clone size are those of that table, but D and trimming were determined from the DNA. Of some 270,000 clones listed, around nine tenths are singletons. Germline V lookup: CDR1 SGHNT, CDR2 YYREEE (reference sequence). This CDR3 is built from 14 residues. Trimming removed 4 bases from V and 1 base from J, with 11 bases in between. The chain has TRBV5-4 and TRBJ1-1, with D uncertain. This clonotype was obtained from a man in his forties with active or convalescent COVID-19. The sample was peripheral blood. This chain's CDR3 is CASSGPGKNTEAFF. CDR3 coding DNA: TGTGCCAGCAGCGGACCGGGAAAGAACACTGAAGCTTTCTTT.